These 16 T cell receptor beta chains were all obtained from the same sample, sequenced in a study of blood T cell repertoires in COVID-19. The method was immunoSEQ multiplex PCR; TCRdb's version includes in-frame clones alone and lacks a portion of them. The sample records approximately 56,000 clones, around four fifths being singletons. The specimen was peripheral blood. The receptor set was obtained from an elderly woman with acute or convalescent COVID-19.

This rearrangement joins TRBV7-9 to TRBJ2-7; possibly TRBD2 for D (5 bases). The V and J ends lost 2 bases and 2 bases respectively, with 10 bases between them. Germline values: CDR1 SEHNR, CDR2 FQNEAQ (reference sequence). The CDR3 spans 14 residues. The CDR3 is CASSLPGIPYEQYF. The CDR3, as DNA: TGTGCCAGCAGCTTACCGGGGATCCCCTACGAGCAGTACTTC.

The chain combines TRBV18 with TRBJ2-2; 8 bases fit TRBD2. V dropped 2 bases and J dropped 6; count of bases not matched to a gene: 8. This CDR3 spans 16 amino acids. The V gene's germline CDR1 is KGHSH and CDR2 LQKENI. CDR3 coding DNA: TGTGCCAGCTCACCATCGGCTCAGGGACTAGCCGGGGAGCTGTTTTTT. This sequence encodes CASSPSAQGLAGELFF.

The rearrangement joins TRBV11-2 to TRBJ2-1; no clear D gene. Germline CDR1 SGHAT, CDR2 FQNNGV. The CDR3 consists of 14 residues. V shed 4 bases and J shed 3 bases, with 10 bases lying between them. CDR3 in amino acids: CASSSSRIYNEQFF. As DNA, the CDR3 is TGTGCCAGCAGCTCATCGCGGATCTACAATGAGCAGTTCTTC.

This clone was counted between two and nine times. The CDR3 region has the DNA TGTGCCAGCAGTTACGGACAGGGGGCCAGCACCGGGGAGCTGTTTTTT. Amino acid sequence: CASSYGQGASTGELFF. V gene TRBV6-2 or TRBV6-3 combines with J gene TRBJ2-2; 11 nucleotides match TRBD1. The V gene end was trimmed by 2 bases and the J gene end by 4 bases; junction bases not matched to a gene: 3. The CDR3 spans 16 residues. Germline V gene sequence: CDR1 MNHEY, CDR2 SVGEGT.

This clone came up many times. Other nucleotide sequences from this sample produce the same CDR3. V usage is TRBV12-5 and J usage is TRBJ1-4; 9 bases match TRBD1. The CDR3 covers 14 residues. Germline lookup yields CDR1 LGHNT and CDR2 FRNRAP. The trim removed 5 bases at V and 8 bases at J, leaving 6 bases unmatched. The chain's CDR3 is CASGLGQGREKLFF. In DNA, the CDR3 is TGTGCTAGTGGTCTCGGACAGGGGAGGGAAAAACTGTTTTTT.

The V gene is TRBV5-8, the J gene TRBJ2-6, with D possibly being TRBD1 (6 bases). Germline-derived CDR1 and CDR2 are SGHTS and YDEGEE. The CDR3 runs 18 residues. V lost 0 bases, J lost 2 bases, and 15 bases lay in between. This CDR3 reads CASSLGPGNRAGANVLTF. The CDR3, as DNA: TGTGCCAGCAGCTTGGGTCCAGGGAACAGGGCTGGGGCCAACGTCCTGACTTTC.

This clone has only a few counts. The chain has TRBV28 and TRBJ1-5; 7 nucleotides match TRBD1. The CDR3 is made up of 15 amino acids. Trimming removed 3 bases from V and 1 base from J; junction bases left unmatched: 3. Germline V CDR1 and CDR2: MDHEN, SYDVKM. Here the CDR3 reads CASSFGTVSNQPQHF. The CDR3 nucleotides read TGTGCCAGCAGTTTCGGGACAGTGAGCAATCAGCCCCAGCATTTT. The variable domain in full, completed from reference TRBV28 and TRBJ1-5, reads DVKVTQSSRYLVKRTGEKVFLECVQDMDHENMFWYRQDPGLGLRLIYFSYDVKMKEKGDIPEGYSVSREKKERFSLILESASTNQTSMYLCASSFGTVSNQPQHFGDGTRLSIL.

V usage is TRBV13 and J usage is TRBJ2-3; unclear D gene. Germline CDR1 and CDR2: PRHDT and FYEKMQ (reference sequence). CDR3 length: 16 amino acids. Trimming removed 3 bases at V and 4 bases at J, with 17 bases between. CDR3 in amino acids: CASSFFGRFESDTQYF. CDR3 bases: TGTGCCAGCAGCTTTTTTGGGCGCTTTGAATCAGATACGCAGTATTTT.

V gene TRBV27 combines with J gene TRBJ2-7; 7 nucleotides agree with TRBD1. This CDR3 region has 15 residues. The germline V gene has CDR1 MNHEY and CDR2 SMNVEV (reference sequence). V gave up 4 bases and J gave up 3 bases; unmatched junction bases: 9. CDR3 region: CASSYRTGTNYEQYF. In nucleotides, the CDR3 is TGTGCCAGCAGTTACCGGACAGGTACGAACTACGAGCAGTACTTC.

This chain uses TRBV6-6 with TRBJ2-2, with TRBD2 matching over 12 bases. The V and J ends lost 6 bases and 6 bases, in that order; junction bases with no gene match: 8. This CDR3 region has 16 residues. Per germline, CDR1 MNHNY and CDR2 SVGAGI (reference sequence). DNA of the CDR3: TGTGCCAGCAGCTCCGGACTAGCGGGGTTTCCCGGGGAGCTGTTTTTT. It is translated as CASSSGLAGFPGELFF.

Many counts were recorded for this clone. This CDR3 is CASKVGANTEAFF. The CDR3 nucleotides read TGTGCCAGCAAGGTAGGGGCGAACACTGAAGCTTTCTTT. This sequence joins TRBV2 and TRBJ1-1; tentative D call: TRBD1 (5 bases). CDR3 length: 13 amino acids. Trimming left V 7 bases short and J 1 base short, with 10 bases between. The germline V gene encodes CDR1 SNHLY and CDR2 FYNNEI.

This sequence joins TRBV7-2 and TRBJ1-6; D ambiguous. The germline V gene encodes CDR1 SGHTA and CDR2 FQGNSA. V lost 4 bases and J lost 4, with 2 bases in between. This CDR3 is 12 amino acids long. DNA of the CDR3: TGTGCCAGCAGCTCTTATAATTCACCCCTCCACTTT. Residues: CASSSYNSPLHF.

The chain links TRBV4-1 to TRBJ1-4; no clear D gene. V was pared by 4 bases and J by 7 bases, with 13 bases between. Germline V gene lookup returns CDR1 MGHRA and CDR2 YSYEKL. CDR3 length equals 14 residues. The CDR3 spells CASSPREGAEKLFF. The CDR3 DNA reads TGCGCCAGCAGCCCCCGAGAGGGAGCTGAAAAACTGTTTTTT.

The chain couples TRBV5-4 to TRBJ1-3, with TRBD1 identical over 9 bases. This CDR3 comprises 15 residues. After removal of 1 base from V and 4 bases from J, the junction contained 3 bases not matched to a gene. Germline CDR1 is SGHNT and CDR2 is YYREEE (reference sequence). CDR3: CASSLIGTGGNTIYF. CDR3 nucleotides: TGTGCCAGCAGCTTGATCGGGACAGGGGGAAACACCATATATTTT. Together with reference TRBV5-4 and TRBJ1-3, the CDR3 gives the full variable domain: ETGVTQSPTHLIKTRGQQVTLRCSSQSGHNTVSWYQQALGQGPQFIFQYYREEENGRGNFPPRFSGLQFPNYSSELNVNALELDDSALYLCASSLIGTGGNTIYFGEGSWLTVV.

This chain links TRBV5-1 with TRBJ1-2; D perhaps matches TRBD1 (5 bases). The V and J ends lost 5 bases and 4 bases respectively, with 12 bases between them. Germline-derived CDR1 and CDR2 are SGHRS and YFSETQ. This CDR3 has 13 residues. CDR3: CASRPQGAYGYTF. In DNA, the CDR3 is TGCGCCAGCAGACCTCAGGGTGCCTATGGCTACACCTTC.

CDR3 loop: CASSHLTIVIPGVHNEQFF. The CDR3 coding sequence is TGCGCCAGCAGCCATCTCACCATCGTTATTCCAGGGGTCCACAATGAGCAGTTCTTC. The chain combines TRBV4-1 with TRBJ2-1; possible D gene TRBD1, 6 bases. CDR3 size: 19 residues. V was shortened by 3 bases and J by 5 bases, with 26 bases between the two germline ends. Germline V gene lookup returns CDR1 MGHRA and CDR2 YSYEKL.